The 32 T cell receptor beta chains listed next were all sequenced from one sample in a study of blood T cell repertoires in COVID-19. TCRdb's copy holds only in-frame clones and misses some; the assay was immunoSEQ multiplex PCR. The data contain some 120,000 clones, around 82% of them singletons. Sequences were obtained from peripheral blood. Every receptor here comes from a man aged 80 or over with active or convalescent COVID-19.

CDR3 DNA: TGTGCCAGTAGTATTGAGACAGGGGAGGGAGAGACCCAGTACTTC. Translating it yields CASSIETGEGETQYF. V gene TRBV19 combines with J gene TRBJ2-5; D is possibly TRBD1 (8 bases). Germline lookup yields CDR1 LNHDA and CDR2 SQIVND (reference sequence). Deletions cut 3 bases from V and 4 bases from J, with 15 bases between. The length of the CDR3 is 15 residues. The variable domain in full, with the rest retrieved from reference TRBV19 and TRBJ2-5, is DGGITQSPKYLFRKEGQNVTLSCEQNLNHDAMYWYRQDPGQGLRLIYYSQIVNDFQKGDIAEGYSVSREKKESFPLTVTSAQKNPTAFYLCASSIETGEGETQYFGPGTRLLVL.

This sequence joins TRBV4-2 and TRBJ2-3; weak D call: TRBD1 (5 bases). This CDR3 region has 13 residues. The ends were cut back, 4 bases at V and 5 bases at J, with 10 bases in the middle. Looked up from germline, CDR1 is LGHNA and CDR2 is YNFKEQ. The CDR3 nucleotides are TGTGCCAGCAGCCGAGCAGACAGAGATACGCAGTATTTT. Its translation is CASSRADRDTQYF.

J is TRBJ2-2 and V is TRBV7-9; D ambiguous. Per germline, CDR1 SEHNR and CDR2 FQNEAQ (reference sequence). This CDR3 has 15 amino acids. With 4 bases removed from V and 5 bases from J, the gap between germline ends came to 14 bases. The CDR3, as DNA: TGTGCCAGCAGCTCCCTTAGTCTCGTGACCGGGGAGCTGTTTTTT. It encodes CASSSLSLVTGELFF.

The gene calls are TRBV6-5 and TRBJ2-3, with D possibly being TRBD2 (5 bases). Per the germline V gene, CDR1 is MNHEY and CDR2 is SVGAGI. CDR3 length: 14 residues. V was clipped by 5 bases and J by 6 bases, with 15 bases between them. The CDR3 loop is CASSNGIVGDTQYF. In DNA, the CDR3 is TGTGCCAGCAGTAACGGGATCGTAGGGGATACGCAGTATTTT.

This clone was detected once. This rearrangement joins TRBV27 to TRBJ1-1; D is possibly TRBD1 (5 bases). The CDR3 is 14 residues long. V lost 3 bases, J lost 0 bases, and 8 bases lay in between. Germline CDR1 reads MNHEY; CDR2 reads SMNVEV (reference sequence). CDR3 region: CASSFQGMNTEAFF. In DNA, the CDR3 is TGTGCCAGCAGTTTTCAGGGAATGAACACTGAAGCTTTCTTT.

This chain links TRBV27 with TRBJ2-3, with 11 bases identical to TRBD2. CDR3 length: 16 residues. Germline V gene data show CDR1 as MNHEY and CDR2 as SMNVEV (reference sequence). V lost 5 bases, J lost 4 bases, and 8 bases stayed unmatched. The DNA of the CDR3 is TGTGCCAGCAGTCCCATAGCGGGGGGGCTGGCAGATACGCAGTATTTT. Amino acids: CASSPIAGGLADTQYF.

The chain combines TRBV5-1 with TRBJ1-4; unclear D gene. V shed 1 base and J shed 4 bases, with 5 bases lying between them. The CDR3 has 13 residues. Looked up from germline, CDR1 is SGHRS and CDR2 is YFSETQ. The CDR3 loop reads CASSLSSNEKLFF. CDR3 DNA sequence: TGCGCCAGCAGCTTGTCCAGTAATGAAAAACTGTTTTTT.

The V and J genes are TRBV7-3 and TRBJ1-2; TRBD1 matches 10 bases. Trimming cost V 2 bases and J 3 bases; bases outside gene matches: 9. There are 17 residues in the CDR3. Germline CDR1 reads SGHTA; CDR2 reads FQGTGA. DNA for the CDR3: TGTGCCAGCAGCTTACGGAGTAGGGACAGGGGTGACTATGGCTACACCTTC. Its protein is CASSLRSRDRGDYGYTF.

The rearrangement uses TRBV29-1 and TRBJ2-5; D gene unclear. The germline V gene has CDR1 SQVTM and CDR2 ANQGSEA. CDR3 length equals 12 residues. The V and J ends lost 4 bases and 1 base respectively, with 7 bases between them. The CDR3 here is CSVGGIQETQYF. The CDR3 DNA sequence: TGCAGCGTTGGAGGAATCCAAGAGACCCAGTACTTC. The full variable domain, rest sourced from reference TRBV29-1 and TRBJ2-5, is SAVISQKPSRDICQRGTSLTIQCQVDSQVTMMFWYRQQPGQSLTLIATANQGSEATYESGFVIDKFPISRPNLTFSTLTVSNMSPEDSSIYLCSVGGIQETQYFGPGTRLLVL.

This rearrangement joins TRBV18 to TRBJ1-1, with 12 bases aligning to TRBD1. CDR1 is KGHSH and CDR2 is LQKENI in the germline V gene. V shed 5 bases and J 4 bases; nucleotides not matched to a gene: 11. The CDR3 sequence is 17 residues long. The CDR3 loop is CASSAGQGARVGTEAFF. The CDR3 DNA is TGTGCCAGCTCAGCGGGACAGGGGGCGAGAGTAGGCACTGAAGCTTTCTTT.

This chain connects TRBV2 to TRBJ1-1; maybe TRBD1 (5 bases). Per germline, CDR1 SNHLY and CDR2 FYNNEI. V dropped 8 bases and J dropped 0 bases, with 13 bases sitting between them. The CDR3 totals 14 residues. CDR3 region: CASARQRMNTEAFF. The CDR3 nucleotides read TGTGCCAGCGCTAGACAGAGAATGAACACTGAAGCTTTCTTT.

The chain's CDR3 is CATSIRTGKNEKLFF. As DNA, the CDR3 is TGTGCCACCAGCATAAGGACAGGAAAGAATGAAAAACTGTTTTTT. The V and J genes are TRBV15 and TRBJ1-4; 7 bases are shared with TRBD1. Germline CDR1 is LNHNV and CDR2 is YYDKDF (reference sequence). The CDR3 is 15 residues long. V lost 4 bases to trimming and J lost 5 bases; unmatched junction nucleotides: 7.

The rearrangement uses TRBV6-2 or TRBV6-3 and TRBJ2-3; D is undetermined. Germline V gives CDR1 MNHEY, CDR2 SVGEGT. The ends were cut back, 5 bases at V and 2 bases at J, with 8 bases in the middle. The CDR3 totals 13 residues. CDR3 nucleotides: TGTGCCAGCAGTCAAGACAACACAGATACGCAGTATTTT. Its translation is CASSQDNTDTQYF.

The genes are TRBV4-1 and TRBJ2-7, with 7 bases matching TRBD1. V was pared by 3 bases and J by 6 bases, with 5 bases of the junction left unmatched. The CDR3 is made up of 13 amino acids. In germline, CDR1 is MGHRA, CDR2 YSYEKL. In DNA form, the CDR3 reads TGCGCCAGCAGCCAGACAGGGATGTCCGAGCAGTACTTC. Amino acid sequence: CASSQTGMSEQYF.

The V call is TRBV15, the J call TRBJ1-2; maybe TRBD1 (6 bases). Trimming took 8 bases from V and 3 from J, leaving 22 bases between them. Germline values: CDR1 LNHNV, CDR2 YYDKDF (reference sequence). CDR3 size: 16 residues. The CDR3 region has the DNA TGTGCCACCGGATCCCGGGACATCCCCTCGGACTATGGCTACACCTTC. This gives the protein CATGSRDIPSDYGYTF. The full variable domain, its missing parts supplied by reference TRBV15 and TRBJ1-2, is DAMVIQNPRYQVTQFGKPVTLSCSQTLNHNVMYWYQQKSSQAPKLLFHYYDKDFNNEADTPDNFQSRRPNTSFCFLDIRSPGLGDTAMYLCATGSRDIPSDYGYTFGSGTRLTVV.

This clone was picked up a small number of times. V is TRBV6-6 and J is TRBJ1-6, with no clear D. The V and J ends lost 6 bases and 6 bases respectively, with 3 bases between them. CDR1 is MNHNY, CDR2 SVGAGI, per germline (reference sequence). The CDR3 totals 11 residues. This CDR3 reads CASSGNSPLHF. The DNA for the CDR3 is TGTGCCAGCAGCGGTAATTCACCCCTCCACTTT.

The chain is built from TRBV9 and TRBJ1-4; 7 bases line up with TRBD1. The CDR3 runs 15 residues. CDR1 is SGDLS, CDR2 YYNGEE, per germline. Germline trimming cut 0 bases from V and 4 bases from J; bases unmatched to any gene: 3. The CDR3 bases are TGTGCCAGCAGCGTAGCCGGGACAGTTAATGAAAAACTGTTTTTT. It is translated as CASSVAGTVNEKLFF.

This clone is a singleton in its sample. CDR3 amino acids: CASSRDRANSPLHF. The CDR3 DNA reads TGTGCCAGCAGCAGGGACAGGGCTAATTCACCCCTCCACTTT. This rearrangement joins TRBV7-2 to TRBJ1-6; 9 bases align to TRBD1. The CDR3 has 14 residues. The junction had 2 bases not matched to a gene; V was cut back by 5 bases and J by 6 bases. From germline, CDR1 is SGHTA and CDR2 FQGNSA.

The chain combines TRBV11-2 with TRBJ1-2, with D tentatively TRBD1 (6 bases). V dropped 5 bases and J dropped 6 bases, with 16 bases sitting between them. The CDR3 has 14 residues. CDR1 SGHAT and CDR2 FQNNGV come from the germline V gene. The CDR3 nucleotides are TGTGCCAGCAGCCAGTACACAGGGATGGATGGCTACACCTTC. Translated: CASSQYTGMDGYTF.

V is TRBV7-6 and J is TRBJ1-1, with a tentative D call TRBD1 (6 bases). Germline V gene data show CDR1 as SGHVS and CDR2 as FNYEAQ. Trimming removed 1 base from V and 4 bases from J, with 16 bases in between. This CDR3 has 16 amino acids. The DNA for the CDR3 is TGTGCCAGCAGCTTAGTGGGGGGGGCCAGGGCCACTGAAGCTTTCTTT. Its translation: CASSLVGGARATEAFF.

The CDR3 DNA is TGTGCCAGCAGTTACTCGGGACAGGGCAGTCAGCCCCAGCATTTT. It codes for CASSYSGQGSQPQHF. The chain has TRBV6-5 and TRBJ1-5; 9 positions agree with TRBD1. Germline values: CDR1 MNHEY, CDR2 SVGAGI. The CDR3 is 15 amino acids. The V segment lost 0 bases and the J segment 6 bases; nucleotides outside the gene matches: 3.

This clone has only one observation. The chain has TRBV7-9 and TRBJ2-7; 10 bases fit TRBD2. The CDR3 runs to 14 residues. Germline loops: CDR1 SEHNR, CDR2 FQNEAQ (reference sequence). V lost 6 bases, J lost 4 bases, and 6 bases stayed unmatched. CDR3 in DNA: TGTGCCAGCAGTACGCTAGCGGGGGTATACGAGCAGTACTTC. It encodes CASSTLAGVYEQYF.

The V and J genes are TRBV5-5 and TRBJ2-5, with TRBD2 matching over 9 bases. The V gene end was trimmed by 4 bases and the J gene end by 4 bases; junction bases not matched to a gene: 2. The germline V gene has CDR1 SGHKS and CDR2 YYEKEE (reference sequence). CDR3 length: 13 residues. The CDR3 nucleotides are TGTGCCAGCAGCGAGGGACTAGCAGAGACCCAGTACTTC. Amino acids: CASSEGLAETQYF.

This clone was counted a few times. The CDR3 coding sequence is TGTGCCAGCAGCGGAAGACTAGCGGGGTCCTCCTACAATGAGCAGTTCTTC. Translated, it gives CASSGRLAGSSYNEQFF. The rearrangement links TRBV9 to TRBJ2-1, with 11 bases aligning to TRBD2. The length of the CDR3 is 17 residues. V gave up 3 bases and J gave up 0 bases; unmatched junction bases: 5. Germline-derived CDR1 and CDR2 are SGDLS and YYNGEE.

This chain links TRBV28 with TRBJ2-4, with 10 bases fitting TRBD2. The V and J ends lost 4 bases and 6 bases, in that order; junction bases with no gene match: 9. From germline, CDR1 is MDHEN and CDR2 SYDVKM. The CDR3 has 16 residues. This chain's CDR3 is CASSSRAGGPGNIQYF. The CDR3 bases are TGTGCCAGCAGTTCCCGAGCGGGGGGGCCGGGAAACATTCAGTACTTC. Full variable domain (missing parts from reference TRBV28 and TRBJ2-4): DVKVTQSSRYLVKRTGEKVFLECVQDMDHENMFWYRQDPGLGLRLIYFSYDVKMKEKGDIPEGYSVSREKKERFSLILESASTNQTSMYLCASSSRAGGPGNIQYFGAGTRLSVL.

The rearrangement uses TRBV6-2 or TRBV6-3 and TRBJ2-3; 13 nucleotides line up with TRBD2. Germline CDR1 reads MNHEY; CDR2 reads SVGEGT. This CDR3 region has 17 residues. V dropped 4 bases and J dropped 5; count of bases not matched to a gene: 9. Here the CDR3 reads CASSFSSLAGGQDTQYF. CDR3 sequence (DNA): TGTGCCAGCAGTTTTTCTTCACTAGCGGGGGGGCAAGATACGCAGTATTTT.

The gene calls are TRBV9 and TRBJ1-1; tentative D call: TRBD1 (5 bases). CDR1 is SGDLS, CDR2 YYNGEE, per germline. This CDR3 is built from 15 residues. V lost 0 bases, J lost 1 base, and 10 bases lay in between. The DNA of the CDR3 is TGTGCCAGCAGCGTAGAACCGACAGAGAACACTGAAGCTTTCTTT. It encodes CASSVEPTENTEAFF.

The CDR3 DNA reads as TGTGCCAGCAACCGGGACAGGGGCCCCTACGAGCAGTACTTC. Residues: CASNRDRGPYEQYF. The chain uses TRBV6-5 and TRBJ2-7; TRBD1 agrees at 10 bases. Germline-derived CDR1 and CDR2 are MNHEY and SVGAGI. The CDR3 sequence is 14 residues long. The J segment lost 2 bases and the V segment lost 7 bases, leaving 5 bases of the junction unmatched.

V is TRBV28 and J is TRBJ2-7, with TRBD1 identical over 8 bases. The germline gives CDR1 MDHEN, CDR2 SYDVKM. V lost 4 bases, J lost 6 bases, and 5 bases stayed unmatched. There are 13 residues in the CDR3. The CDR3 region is CASSWQGAVEQYF. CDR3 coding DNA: TGTGCCAGCAGTTGGCAGGGGGCAGTCGAGCAGTACTTC.

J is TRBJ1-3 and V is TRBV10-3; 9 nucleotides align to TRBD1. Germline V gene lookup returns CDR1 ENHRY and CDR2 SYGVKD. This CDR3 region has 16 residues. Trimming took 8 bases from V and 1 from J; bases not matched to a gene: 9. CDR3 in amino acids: CAIRGTGLLSGNTIYF. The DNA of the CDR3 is TGTGCCATCCGGGGGACAGGGCTGTTATCTGGAAACACCATATATTTT.

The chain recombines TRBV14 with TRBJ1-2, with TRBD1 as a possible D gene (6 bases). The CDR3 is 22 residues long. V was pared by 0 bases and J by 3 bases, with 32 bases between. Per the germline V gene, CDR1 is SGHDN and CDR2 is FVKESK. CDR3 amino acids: CASSQDLIAGALGSGWYYGYTF. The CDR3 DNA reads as TGTGCCAGCAGCCAAGATCTTATCGCGGGGGCTCTTGGGAGCGGATGGTACTATGGCTACACCTTC.

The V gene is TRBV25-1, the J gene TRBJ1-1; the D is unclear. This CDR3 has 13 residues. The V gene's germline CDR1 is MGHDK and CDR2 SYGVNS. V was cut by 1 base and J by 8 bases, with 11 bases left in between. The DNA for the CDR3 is TGTGCCAGCAGTGAATCCCTGGGCCAAGAAGCTTTCTTT. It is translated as CASSESLGQEAFF.